This entry concerns a single T cell receptor beta chain. Its specificity is unknown. Each subset's genomic DNA was split evenly across several immunoSEQ plates. Assay used: immunoSEQ multiplex PCR; TCRdb lists only in-frame clones, some missing. The sample holds about 2.1 million clones, 85% to 95% seen once. The V and J ends lost 6 bases and 8 bases respectively, with 14 bases between them. Germline V lookup: CDR1 SEHNR, CDR2 FQNEAQ (reference sequence). The CDR3 loop spans 13 amino acids. The sample belongs to a study of shared clonotypes between healthy human individuals. Study-level points and caveats: Sharing across four donors was highest in naive CD4 (around 5%) and lowest in memory CD8 (roughly 0.4%).

Positively selected for CCR7, the CD45RO-negative cells used as naive CD8 cells excluded terminally differentiated effector memory CD45RA+ cells. The gene calls are TRBV7-9 and TRBJ2-1; maybe TRBD1 (6 bases). This TCR was recovered from a man aged 18 to 29 in good health. Some clones in this sample may be carry-over from other donors' samples. Sequencing was performed on naive CD8+ T cells from PBMCs. The CDR3 nucleotides are TGTGCCAGCAGAGAGCAGGGGTCCCATGAGCAGTTCTTC. As protein: CASREQGSHEQFF.